This TCR beta chain is drawn from a study of graft-versus-host responses after intestinal transplantation. Study-level background: Anti-thymocyte globulin induction preceded about 3 years of tacrolimus and steroid maintenance in all recipients.

Profiled with immunoSEQ multiplex PCR; TCRdb holds only in-frame clones, not every one. The sample shows under 50,000 clones, approximately 95% of them seen only once. Study-wide findings and caveats: High graft-versus-host to host-versus-graft clonal ratios were seen in allografts of patients with graft-donor T cell macrochimerism. GvH clones turned up in recipient marrow; some had shown up first in ileum or blood.

The length of the CDR3 is 13 residues. Germline trimming cut 3 bases from V and 6 bases from J; bases unmatched to any gene: 5. Per the germline V gene, CDR1 is MDHEN and CDR2 is SYDVKM. There are a few counts of this clone. Its antigen remains unknown. The gene calls are TRBV28 and TRBJ2-7, with 7 bases that match TRBD1. The source material was PBMCs, sampled roughly 110 weeks after intestinal transplantation. The receptor was derived from a human patient who received an intestinal transplant, so some T cells may come from the graft donor. In DNA form, the CDR3 reads TGTGCCAGCAGTTTCCCGACAGGGATCGAGCAGTACTTC. It encodes CASSFPTGIEQYF.